The 24 T cell receptor beta chains below were found in one sample sequenced in a study of shared clonotypes between healthy human individuals. Data came from immunoSEQ multiplex PCR; TCRdb stores just in-frame clones and leaves some out. The sample consists of over a million clones, approximately 78% of them appearing once. The sequencing input was memory CD4+ T cells from PBMCs. The subset denotes: CD45RA-negative fraction. Receptors originate from a man younger than 35 in good health. Some clones in this sample may be carry-over from other donors' samples.

The CDR3 DNA reads TGTGCCAGCAGTGATGGTTCGGGGGCTCGGCGCACAGATACGCAGTATTTT. Amino acids: CASSDGSGARRTDTQYF. The genes are TRBV6-4 and TRBJ2-3; D is tentatively TRBD1 or TRBD2 (6 bases each). From germline, CDR1 is MRHNA and CDR2 SNTAGT. The CDR3 runs 17 residues. The V end lost 3 bases, the J end lost 1 base, and 17 bases lay between the germline ends.

The chain joins TRBV27 to TRBJ2-7, with 12 bases matching TRBD2. Germline CDR1 and CDR2: MNHEY and SMNVEV (reference sequence). The CDR3 is 15 residues long. J lost 0 bases, V lost 6 bases, and 3 bases had no gene match. The CDR3 DNA follows: TGTGCCAGCAGACGACTAGCGGGAGACTCCTACGAGCAGTACTTC. Protein sequence: CASRRLAGDSYEQYF.

The chain combines TRBV7-2 with TRBJ1-2, with a tentative D call TRBD1 (6 bases). The CDR3 is 16 residues long. V gave up 0 bases and J gave up 7 bases, with 18 bases separating them. Germline V gene sequence: CDR1 SGHTA, CDR2 FQGNSA. The CDR3 DNA is TGTGCCAGCAGCTTAGCTCGGACAGAGAAAGTAGGTGGCTACACCTTC. Its protein is CASSLARTEKVGGYTF.

V and J are TRBV5-1 and TRBJ2-1; D remains unclear. CDR1 is SGHRS and CDR2 is YFSETQ in the germline V gene. The V end lost 4 bases, the J end lost 8 bases, and 10 bases lay between the germline ends. The CDR3 loop spans 12 amino acids. The CDR3 coding sequence is TGCGCCAGCAGCCCCAACTTGGATGAGCAGTTCTTC. Residues: CASSPNLDEQFF.

V usage is TRBV5-6 and J usage is TRBJ2-3; TRBD2 aligns across 12 bases. J was trimmed by 6 bases and V by 0 bases; bases with no gene match: 8. The CDR3 is made up of 17 amino acids. Germline V gene data show CDR1 as SGHDT and CDR2 as YYEEEE. CDR3: CASSLVLAGGLSDTQYF. The DNA of the CDR3 is TGTGCCAGCAGCTTGGTACTAGCGGGAGGTCTCTCGGATACGCAGTATTTT.

As for this clone: Other DNA sequences from this sample encode an identical CDR3 as well. The chain employs TRBV10-3 and TRBJ2-2; TRBD2 might be the D (5 bases). The CDR3 has 12 amino acids. The germline V and J ends were trimmed by 8 bases and 1 base, with 5 bases remaining between them. The germline V gene has CDR1 ENHRY and CDR2 SYGVKD. The CDR3 loop is CAIGGNTGELFF. For the CDR3, the DNA is TGTGCCATCGGAGGGAACACCGGGGAGCTGTTTTTT.

The CDR3 protein is CASRGDFNEKLFF. The CDR3 coding sequence is TGTGCCAGCCGCGGGGATTTTAATGAAAAACTGTTTTTT. V usage is TRBV6-1 and J usage is TRBJ1-4, with D unclear. Germline loops: CDR1 MNHNS, CDR2 SASEGT. This CDR3 spans 13 amino acids. The V and J ends lost 8 bases and 4 bases respectively, with 11 bases between them.

This clone has more than one count but fewer than ten. The same CDR3 can be traced to other DNA sequences in this sample. V is TRBV2 and J is TRBJ2-7; 7 bases align to TRBD1. After removal of 2 bases from V and 2 bases from J, the junction contained 3 bases not matched to a gene. CDR3 length: 14 amino acids. The germline CDR1 and CDR2 sequences are SNHLY and FYNNEI. The CDR3 DNA reads TGTGCCAGCAGTGAACAGGGGGTAACCTACGAGCAGTACTTC. This sequence encodes CASSEQGVTYEQYF.

V is TRBV5-1 and J is TRBJ1-2; 10 positions match TRBD1. The V gene's germline CDR1 is SGHRS and CDR2 YFSETQ. The CDR3 consists of 16 residues. The junction had 10 bases not matched to a gene; V was cut back by 0 bases and J by 8 bases. CDR3 loop: CASSLGRQGALGGYTF. DNA of the CDR3: TGCGCCAGCAGCTTGGGCCGACAGGGGGCATTGGGAGGCTACACCTTC.

The chain employs TRBV7-2 and TRBJ2-1; TRBD2 is a possible D gene (5 bases). V lost 2 bases and J lost 5, with 22 bases in between. CDR1 and CDR2 from the germline V gene are SGHTA and FQGNSA. This CDR3 has 18 amino acids. CDR3 sequence: CASSLRSVEASFNNEQFF. CDR3 bases: TGTGCCAGCAGCTTACGTTCGGTCGAGGCTAGCTTTAACAATGAGCAGTTCTTC.

The chain joins TRBV7-9 to TRBJ2-3; 7 nucleotides match TRBD1. Germline values: CDR1 SEHNR, CDR2 FQNEAQ (reference sequence). With 5 bases clipped from V and 5 bases from J, the junction kept 16 bases outside the gene matches. The CDR3 loop spans 17 amino acids. The CDR3 sequence is CASSVVLTGNGKDTQYF. CDR3 in DNA: TGTGCCAGCAGCGTAGTATTGACAGGGAACGGCAAAGATACGCAGTATTTT.

This clone has just one count. The gene calls are TRBV7-9 and TRBJ2-4, with D possibly TRBD2 on 6 matching bases. Trimming took 5 bases from V and 8 from J, leaving 31 bases between them. The CDR3 is made up of 19 amino acids. The germline CDR1 and CDR2 sequences are SEHNR and FQNEAQ (reference sequence). CDR3 in DNA: TGTGCCAGCAGCACGCCCTTAGAGGCGTCAGGGCCCAGGAGGGACATTCAGTACTTC. As protein: CASSTPLEASGPRRDIQYF. The full variable domain, in which reference TRBV7-9 and TRBJ2-4 provide the parts outside the CDR3, is DTGVSQNPRHKITKRGQNVTFRCDPISEHNRLYWYRQTLGQGPEFLTYFQNEAQLEKSRLLSDRFSAERPKGSFSTLEIQRTEQGDSAMYLCASSTPLEASGPRRDIQYFGAGTRLSVL.

The sample holds a few counts of this clone. V usage is TRBV5-6 and J usage is TRBJ1-3; possibly TRBD1 for D (5 bases). Trimming took 4 bases from V and 0 from J, leaving 14 bases between them. Germline V lookup: CDR1 SGHDT, CDR2 YYEEEE. The CDR3 covers 16 residues. The CDR3 DNA reads TGTGCCAGCAGCCCGGACGCAGGACACTCTGGAAACACCATATATTTT. Its translation: CASSPDAGHSGNTIYF.

The chain recombines TRBV2 with TRBJ2-7, with TRBD1 as a possible D gene (6 bases). CDR1 is SNHLY and CDR2 is FYNNEI in the germline V gene. The CDR3 sequence is 15 residues long. V dropped 6 bases and J dropped 0 bases, with 15 bases sitting between them. The CDR3 region is CASRRDRNLSYEQYF. CDR3 in DNA: TGTGCCAGCAGGCGCGACAGGAACCTCTCCTACGAGCAGTACTTC.

V gene TRBV5-5 combines with J gene TRBJ2-7; TRBD2 aligns across 7 bases. Trimming at V came to 1 base and at J to 2 bases, leaving 6 bases not matched to a gene. Per germline, CDR1 SGHKS and CDR2 YYEKEE (reference sequence). CDR3 length: 15 residues. CDR3 sequence: CASSLRLADAYEQYF. The DNA for the CDR3 is TGTGCCAGCAGCTTGCGTCTAGCGGACGCCTACGAGCAGTACTTC.

The chain recombines TRBV7-2 with TRBJ1-5; 8 bases line up with TRBD1. CDR1 is SGHTA and CDR2 is FQGNSA in the germline V gene. V trimming: 4 bases; J trimming: 5 bases; junction bases outside the gene matches: 7. The CDR3 has 15 residues. DNA for the CDR3: TGTGCCAGCAGCTCGAGGACAGGGAACCATCAGCCCCAGCATTTT. Amino acids: CASSSRTGNHQPQHF.

In DNA form, the CDR3 reads TGCGCCAGCAGCCTGCGTTTGGCGGGAAGGGACTACGAGCAGTACTTC. This translates into CASSLRLAGRDYEQYF. The chain recombines TRBV4-1 with TRBJ2-7; D is perhaps TRBD2 (6 bases). Trimming removed 4 bases from V and 3 bases from J, with 19 bases in between. CDR1 is MGHRA and CDR2 is YSYEKL in the germline V gene. This CDR3 comprises 16 residues.

This chain joins TRBV10-3 and TRBJ1-4; TRBD1 agrees at 10 bases. V lost 3 bases to trimming and J lost 5 bases; unmatched junction nucleotides: 3. Per the germline V gene, CDR1 is ENHRY and CDR2 is SYGVKD. The CDR3 contains 15 residues. The CDR3 spells CAISDPGQGNEKLFF. The CDR3 DNA follows: TGTGCCATCAGTGACCCGGGACAGGGGAATGAAAAACTGTTTTTT.

The rearrangement uses TRBV6-5 and TRBJ1-3; D may be TRBD1 (5 bases). Between the trimmed V and J ends, which lost 6 bases and 3 bases, there was a span of 15 bases. The germline V gene encodes CDR1 MNHEY and CDR2 SVGAGI. This CDR3 contains 15 residues. In nucleotides, the CDR3 is TGTGCCAGCAGCCCGCCGGGGGGACTTGGAAACACCATATATTTT. It encodes CASSPPGGLGNTIYF.

About this clone itself: The sample holds other DNA sequences that translate to the same CDR3. The rearrangement links TRBV30 to TRBJ1-2; 8 nucleotides align to TRBD1. The length of the CDR3 is 13 residues. Germline CDR1 reads GTSNPN; CDR2 reads SVGIG (reference sequence). V was clipped by 1 base and J by 4 bases; unmatched bases: 2. Here the CDR3 DNA reads TGTGCCTGGAGTGCTGACAGGGGCTATGGCTACACCTTC. It codes for CAWSADRGYGYTF.

This clone was counted a few times. The chain joins TRBV11-2 to TRBJ2-7; D uncertain. Germline V gene sequence: CDR1 SGHAT, CDR2 FQNNGV. Trimming took off 4 bases at V and 8 bases at J, with 18 bases between the two ends. The CDR3 runs 14 residues. The CDR3 here is CASSSPYLGSKQYF. The DNA for the CDR3 is TGTGCCAGCAGCTCCCCTTATCTCGGTAGTAAGCAGTACTTC.

CDR3 nucleotide sequence: TGTGCCAGCAGCTTAGGTGGTAGCGGGGAGCAGTTCTTC. This encodes CASSLGGSGEQFF. The chain couples TRBV7-3 to TRBJ2-1, with 7 bases matching TRBD2. Germline V CDR1 and CDR2: SGHTA, FQGTGA. CDR3 length equals 13 residues. J was trimmed by 10 bases and V by 2 bases; bases with no gene match: 5.

The chain joins TRBV6-5 to TRBJ1-1; the D is unclear. The CDR3 is 12 amino acids. The germline CDR1 and CDR2 sequences are MNHEY and SVGAGI. Trimming took 6 bases from V and 3 from J, leaving 8 bases between them. This CDR3 is CASSKQDTEAFF. The DNA for the CDR3 is TGTGCCAGCAGCAAACAAGACACTGAAGCTTTCTTT.

For this clone: A much larger clone lies a single base off, so this may be a read error. J is TRBJ2-2 and V is TRBV4-2; the D is unclear. The germline gives CDR1 LGHNA, CDR2 YNFKEQ. The CDR3 sequence is 13 residues long. The CDR3 DNA reads as TGTGCCAGCAGCCCACAGAACTCCGGGGAGCTGTTTTTT. The encoded protein is CASSPQNSGELFF.